The present T cell receptor (beta chain) was sequenced within a study of shared clonotypes between healthy human individuals. About the study: Each donor contributed plates that comprised three CD4 naive, three CD4 memory, two CD8 naive and one CD8 memory.

Generated by immunoSEQ multiplex PCR, the TCRdb table keeps only in-frame clones and is missing some. The table has fewer than 2.5 million clones, 93% seen once. Notes on the study in general: An expected dependence of interdonor clonotype sharing on sequencing depth was noted.

On this clone itself: The antigen is not known.

Trimming took 6 bases from V and 0 from J, leaving 12 bases between them. CDR3 size: 15 residues. Germline CDR1 is MNHNS and CDR2 is SASEGT. This rearrangement joins TRBV6-1 to TRBJ1-5; a weak D match, TRBD1 (5 bases). Sequenced: naive CD4+ T cells from PBMCs. Stated subset: CD45RA+ positively selected. The sequence was obtained from a man in his late teens or twenties in good health. Some clones in this sample may be carry-over from other donors' samples. CDR3 region: CASRDITYSNQPQHF. The CDR3, as DNA: TGTGCCAGCAGGGACATAACGTATAGCAATCAGCCCCAGCATTTT.